The entry that follows covers one TCR beta chain sequence. The antigen this receptor binds is unknown. Base-call qualities are not available, and no considerably larger clone is one nucleotide away. For CDR1 and CDR2, the germline V gene (reference sequence) lists SEHNR and FQNEAQ. V drops 2 bases and J drops 4 bases, leaving 14 bases in between. The CDR3 runs 16 amino acids, cysteine and phenylalanine included. Only the CDR3 DNA is retained, 48 bases long and in frame from the first base. This sample was taken from a study of T cell changes during pregnancy in multiple sclerosis (dated by TCRdb to the late 2010s). Looking at the study overall: Changes in the T cell repertoire over the course of pregnancy were examined in this study in women with multiple sclerosis.

Library generation was performed with the immunoSEQ multiplex PCR assay. TCRdb obtained this table from immuneACCESS and retained in-frame rearrangements with V and J assigned. These tables miss some clones; where compared with another copy, unresolved V genes account for less than half of the shortfall, and the remainder is unexplained. The sample includes roughly 72,000 clones, with approximately 94% observed a single time. Approximately 0.2% of the sample comes from the top ten. This receptor was obtained from a female donor with multiple sclerosis, enrolled in a pregnancy study. The sequenced sample was CD4+ T cells from peripheral blood mononuclear cells, obtained before pregnancy. Recombination linked TRBV7-9 to TRBJ2-2; tentative D gene TRBD1, with 6 bases matching. The DNA sequence is TGTGCCAGCAGCTTAACATCAGGGGTTGGCACCGGGGAGCTGTTTTTT. This translates into CASSLTSGVGTGELFF.